This TCR beta chain was recorded in a study of graft-versus-host responses after intestinal transplantation. Overall study context: Multivisceral, liver-intestinal, or isolated intestinal transplants were received by the recipients. Anti-thymocyte globulin induction was given to all recipients, followed by tacrolimus and steroids for three to four years.

The study, taken as a whole, reports: Levels of circulating GvH clones at their peak were associated with early post-transplant HvG declines. Detected in recipient marrow were GvH clones, some of which were first observed in ileum or blood.

The table came from immunoSEQ multiplex PCR; TCRdb's copy has only in-frame clones and leaves some out. The sample contains roughly 100,000 clones, 80% to 95% of which appear only once. Germline-derived CDR1 and CDR2 are MNHEY and SMNVEV (reference sequence). This CDR3 spans 19 amino acids. The V gene end was trimmed by 0 bases and the J gene end by 2 bases; junction bases not matched to a gene: 9. A remark on this clone: Antigen unknown.

V usage is TRBV27 and J usage is TRBJ2-5; 13 bases map to TRBD2. This clonotype was obtained from a human donor who received an intestinal transplant. Sequences were derived from unstimulated CD8+ T cells sorted from spleen or lymph node cells, sampled before intestinal transplant. The CDR3 DNA is TGTGCCAGCAGTTTATCGAGCCTGACTAGCGGGGGGCTACAAGAGACCCAGTACTTC. It is translated as CASSLSSLTSGGLQETQYF.